This T cell receptor beta chain was profiled in a study of shared clonotypes between healthy human individuals (dated by TCRdb to about 2020). Turning to the overall study: The cohort comprised a couple of women and a few men aged 18 to 49 years. To estimate repertoire size and how much clonotype sharing occurs between individuals, the study deeply sequenced the blood TCR repertoires of several healthy adults. To increase sequencing depth and limit assay-specific biases, TCR repertoire library preparation and sequencing were carried out by different laboratories using diverse techniques. Leukapheresis yielded between about 0.85 and 9.5 billion PBMCs per donor. For each donor, CD4 naive and CD4 memory were each run on three plates, CD8 naive on two plates, and CD8 memory on one plate.

Using the deep immunoSEQ assay, multiplex PCR amplified TCR CDR3 regions from genomic DNA. For each cell subset, the extracted genomic DNA was distributed evenly across all wells of several immunoSEQ 96-well plates, and each plate served as one replicate. For sorted subsets, each replicate PCR was loaded with approximately 200 ng genomic DNA, equivalent to some 27,000 T cell genomes. The purified libraries were quantified using a Qubit 3.0 fluorometer, sized with a Bioanalyzer 2100, and then quantified again using the KAPA Library Quantification kit. Every immunoSEQ 96-well plate was sequenced on a dedicated single-read 150-cycle Illumina NextSeq 550 flow cell. The source study handled its data this way. Because only junctional sequences without quality scores were contained in the immunoSEQ output, filtering matching that applied to full-length reads could not be performed. To assign V/J genes and CDR3, sequences were annotated against IMGT germline references using PyIR, a Python wrapper for IgBLAST v1.9. Reads with weak V/J assignments (E-value above 1e-6), missing CDR3, stop codons, out-of-frame junctions, or ambiguous translated residues were removed. V3J clonotypes were defined as sequences sharing the same inferred V gene, J gene, and CDR3 amino acid sequence. Percentage overlap between repertoires was computed as shared unique clonotypes divided by the size of the smaller repertoire. RTK rarefaction, the Chao1 estimator, and Recon v2.1 estimates of unobserved clonotypes were used to assess repertoire richness. Generation probabilities for all TCRbeta clonotypes obtained by the gDNA method from a handful of donors were computed using OLGA. Sourced from immuneACCESS, this table was stored by TCRdb with only in-frame sequences that have V and J called. A share of the clones is absent; for the studies checked, an unresolved V gene accounts for under half, and the remainder has no known explanation. From that table come the V and J calls and clone size; the DNA was used to work out D and trimming. The sample table holds more than 2 million clones, of which 95% were seen once. The ten largest clones capture roughly 0.13% of the sample.

Overall results and qualifications from the work: Estimated clonotype richness was generally larger for naive than for memory subsets. Rarefaction of sorted-subset datasets indicated incomplete sequencing despite the large sequencing depth. Because the study included a small number of donors, the genetic and exposure-history diversity represented was limited. Pairwise subsampling indicated that sequencing depth was expected to affect the degree of clonotype sharing among donors. Compared with non-shared clonotypes, the clonotypes found in all four sorted-subset donors had higher generation probabilities. Approximately 5% of naive CD4, approximately 3.7% of naive CD8, about 2.1% of memory CD4, and approximately 0.4% of memory CD8 clonotypes were shared across several donors. Sampling was restricted to blood, and TCR repertoires in tissues likely differ from the TCR repertoires found in blood.

Donors were healthy HIV-negative adults with no recently reported acute infections or vaccinations. Only Caucasian adults living in Nashville, Tennessee, USA were represented among the donors. Magnetic negative selection was used to enrich CD4+ T cells, after which naive cells were positively selected on CD45RA and the negative fraction became the memory subset. Blood was obtained by leukapheresis, after which PBMCs were separated by Ficoll-Histopaque density gradient centrifugation and cryopreserved in liquid nitrogen vapor phase. Analytical flow cytometry was used to check the purity and quantity of each magnetically sorted T cell population. Genomic DNA was isolated from every sorted fraction and measured by UV absorbance on a Nanodrop 2000c. This clone has a single count. Its binding antigen is unknown. Base qualities are not provided; no much larger clone lies one nucleotide away. The sequenced sample consisted of naive CD4+ T cells sorted from blood. The cell subset or site label for this specimen denotes: CD45RA+ positively selected. The source of this sequence is a man between 18 and 29 years old in good health.

CDR3 region: CASSLSTRAVETQYF. In nucleotide form, the sequence is TGTGCCAGCAGCCTTAGTACGAGAGCCGTAGAGACCCAGTACTTC. The chain is made from TRBV7-2 and TRBJ2-5; the D gene cannot be resolved reliably. V loses 5 bases, J loses 4 bases, and the germline ends lie 17 bases apart. The CDR3 goes from the cysteine to the phenylalanine over 15 residues. The retained sequence is limited to the CDR3, 45 bases, with the frame set at the first base. The germline V gene sets CDR1 to SGHTA and CDR2 to FQGNSA.